Listed here are 20 T cell receptor beta chains from one sample, sequenced in a study of OX40 agonist ivuxolimab in advanced cancers. The protocol was immunoSEQ multiplex PCR, while the TCRdb copy is restricted to in-frame clones and leaves out a portion. The sample includes approximately 72,000 clones, roughly 89% of them seen just once. The specimen comprised CD4+ or CD8+ T cells sorted from blood, sampled in a trial of the OX40 agonist ivuxolimab. Every receptor here comes from an adult with an advanced solid tumor such as melanoma, head and neck, liver or kidney cancer.

This sequence joins TRBV28 and TRBJ2-7; the D call may be TRBD1 or TRBD2 (9 bases each). V shed 11 bases and J shed 2 bases, with 31 bases lying between them. The CDR3 has 18 residues. Germline assignment: CDR1 MDHEN and CDR2 SYDVKM. The CDR3 is CASLGQGASGGTPYEQYF. CDR3 DNA: TGTGCCTCTTTGGGACAGGGCGCCAGCGGGGGGACCCCCTACGAGCAGTACTTC.

V and J are TRBV6-5 and TRBJ2-4; D is undetermined. Trimming took off 0 bases at V and 9 bases at J, with 12 bases between the two ends. There are 14 residues in the CDR3. Germline V gives CDR1 MNHEY, CDR2 SVGAGI. The CDR3 is CASSYSMLEGIQYF. DNA for the CDR3: TGTGCCAGCAGTTACTCGATGCTAGAAGGCATTCAGTACTTC.

This clone was counted once. V is TRBV5-1 and J is TRBJ2-1; TRBD2 matches 9 bases. The CDR3 is made up of 16 amino acids. V shed 5 bases and J 5 bases; nucleotides not matched to a gene: 11. Germline V gene data show CDR1 as SGHRS and CDR2 as YFSETQ. The CDR3 protein is CASSSSLAGPHNEQFF. The CDR3 DNA is TGCGCCAGCAGTTCCTCCCTAGCGGGACCCCACAATGAGCAGTTCTTC.

This clone turned up a few times. The chain is built from TRBV19 and TRBJ1-5; no definite D call. The CDR3 is 12 residues long. Trimming pared 4 bases from V and 7 bases from J, leaving 8 bases between. The germline CDR1 and CDR2 sequences are LNHDA and SQIVND (reference sequence). DNA for the CDR3: TGTGCCAGTAGTACCGCGGACCAGCCCCAGCATTTT. Its translation: CASSTADQPQHF. Variable domain in full (rest from reference TRBV19 and TRBJ1-5): DGGITQSPKYLFRKEGQNVTLSCEQNLNHDAMYWYRQDPGQGLRLIYYSQIVNDFQKGDIAEGYSVSREKKESFPLTVTSAQKNPTAFYLCASSTADQPQHFGDGTRLSIL.

The chain joins TRBV4-3 to TRBJ2-5, with D perhaps assigned TRBD1 or TRBD2 (5 bases each). The CDR3 contains 16 residues. V lost 0 bases, J lost 5 bases, and 16 bases lay in between. Germline CDR1 is LGHNA and CDR2 is YSLEER. The CDR3 here is CASSQDGIGAGETQYF. The DNA for the CDR3 is TGCGCCAGCAGCCAAGATGGAATCGGGGCTGGGGAGACCCAGTACTTC.

V gene TRBV2 combines with J gene TRBJ2-1; 14 nucleotides agree with TRBD2. The CDR3 totals 16 residues. Trimming removed 5 bases from V and 10 bases from J; junction bases left unmatched: 10. CDR1 is SNHLY and CDR2 is FYNNEI in the germline V gene. DNA of the CDR3: TGTGCCAGCAGTAGCGCCGGGACTAGCGGGAGTTGGGAGCAGTTCTTC. Its translation: CASSSAGTSGSWEQFF.

The gene calls are TRBV11-2 and TRBJ1-1; weak D call: TRBD1 (6 bases). This CDR3 comprises 15 residues. Germline V gene sequence: CDR1 SGHAT, CDR2 FQNNGV. V was trimmed by 1 base and J by 1 base, leaving 10 bases between them. The CDR3: CASSLALTGNTEAFF. As DNA, the CDR3 is TGTGCCAGCAGCTTAGCCTTGACAGGGAACACTGAAGCTTTCTTT.

The CDR3 is CASSIDWTSGSTNEQFF. In nucleotides, the CDR3 is TGTGCCAGTAGTATAGATTGGACTAGCGGGAGCACGAATGAGCAGTTCTTC. This chain connects TRBV19 to TRBJ2-1, with TRBD2 matching over 13 bases. This CDR3 spans 17 amino acids. The V segment lost 0 bases and the J segment 7 bases; nucleotides outside the gene matches: 6. In germline, CDR1 is LNHDA, CDR2 SQIVND (reference sequence). The full variable domain, with the rest looked up from reference TRBV19 and TRBJ2-1, is DGGITQSPKYLFRKEGQNVTLSCEQNLNHDAMYWYRQDPGQGLRLIYYSQIVNDFQKGDIAEGYSVSREKKESFPLTVTSAQKNPTAFYLCASSIDWTSGSTNEQFFGPGTRLTVL.

This clone is a singleton in its sample. The rearrangement links TRBV7-8 to TRBJ2-3; 10 nucleotides agree with TRBD1. Germline CDR1 and CDR2: SGHVS and FQNEAQ. The CDR3 length is 16 residues. Losses at the gene ends were 5 bases for V and 1 base for J; bases not matched to a gene: 6. The CDR3 loop is CASSARQGAGTDTQYF. The CDR3, as DNA: TGTGCCAGCAGCGCACGACAGGGGGCGGGCACAGATACGCAGTATTTT.

The V gene is TRBV14, the J gene TRBJ1-2, with 8 bases identical to TRBD1. Germline trimming cut 4 bases from V and 5 bases from J; bases unmatched to any gene: 3. The CDR3 spans 13 residues. The germline V gene encodes CDR1 SGHDN and CDR2 FVKESK. The CDR3 is CASSLGQDYGYTF. The CDR3 DNA sequence: TGTGCCAGCAGCCTGGGACAGGATTATGGCTACACCTTC.

This chain uses TRBV7-6 with TRBJ1-5, with D possibly matching TRBD1 (6 bases). Germline-derived CDR1 and CDR2 are SGHVS and FNYEAQ. CDR3 length: 17 amino acids. Trimming stripped 5 bases from V and 0 bases from J, with 17 bases between. Written as DNA, the CDR3 is TGTGCCAGCAGCCCTTGGCCCGGGGGCAATAGCAATCAGCCCCAGCATTTT. This codes for CASSPWPGGNSNQPQHF.

The chain recombines TRBV7-3 with TRBJ2-7; D is ambiguous. This CDR3 is 18 amino acids long. Between the trimmed V and J ends, which lost 5 bases and 2 bases, there was a span of 25 bases. Germline V gene data show CDR1 as SGHTA and CDR2 as FQGTGA. CDR3 sequence: CASSPGRTTPANAYEQYF. Here the CDR3 DNA reads TGTGCCAGCAGCCCAGGCCGCACGACCCCCGCAAACGCCTACGAGCAGTACTTC.

This clone was detected only a few times. The chain combines TRBV30 with TRBJ1-1, with D uncertain. Germline V gene lookup returns CDR1 GTSNPN and CDR2 SVGIG (reference sequence). The V end was cut by 5 bases, the J end by 5 bases, with 12 bases between. CDR3 length: 12 residues. As DNA, the CDR3 is TGTGCCTGGTCCCTTGGGGATACTGAAGCTTTCTTT. Its translation is CAWSLGDTEAFF.

The CDR3 bases are TGCGCCAGCAGCCTTCTTAGCGGGGGGGCCGATGAGCAGTTCTTC. This codes for CASSLLSGGADEQFF. The chain carries TRBV4-1 and TRBJ2-1; 11 positions agree with TRBD2. Losses at the gene ends were 4 bases for V and 8 bases for J; bases not matched to a gene: 7. This CDR3 spans 15 amino acids. Per the germline V gene, CDR1 is MGHRA and CDR2 is YSYEKL.

This clone occurred a few times. V gene TRBV7-3 combines with J gene TRBJ2-2; 8 nucleotides agree with TRBD1. Losses at the gene ends were 5 bases for V and 6 bases for J; bases not matched to a gene: 11. The CDR3 loop spans 16 amino acids. CDR1 is SGHTA and CDR2 is FQGTGA in the germline V gene. CDR3 sequence reads: CASSERRTGLPGELFF. The CDR3 bases are TGTGCCAGCAGCGAACGTAGGACAGGGTTACCCGGGGAGCTGTTTTTT.

This clone has just one count. The J gene is TRBJ2-7, the V gene TRBV4-2, with D tentatively TRBD2 (5 bases). V was trimmed by 0 bases and J by 3 bases, leaving 18 bases between them. CDR1 and CDR2 from the germline V gene are LGHNA and YNFKEQ. This CDR3 region has 17 residues. In nucleotides, the CDR3 is TGTGCCAGCAGCCAAGATATGGGAGCAGGCGAAAACTACGAGCAGTACTTC. Protein: CASSQDMGAGENYEQYF.

This CDR3 is CASSLRGRLQETQYF. CDR3 in DNA: TGTGCCAGCAGCCTCAGGGGGCGCCTCCAAGAGACCCAGTACTTC. This chain uses TRBV7-7 with TRBJ2-5; 8 nucleotides agree with TRBD1. Germline lookup yields CDR1 SSHAT and CDR2 FNYEAQ (reference sequence). V lost 5 bases to trimming and J lost 1 base; unmatched junction nucleotides: 6. The CDR3 runs 15 residues. Together with reference TRBV7-7 and TRBJ2-5, the CDR3 gives the full variable domain: GAGVSQSPRYKVTKRGQDVTLRCDPISSHATLYWYQQALGQGPEFLTYFNYEAQPDKSGLPSDRFSAERPEGSISTLTIQRTEQRDSAMYRCASSLRGRLQETQYFGPGTRLLVL.

The chain combines TRBV7-6 with TRBJ2-2; perhaps TRBD1 as D (6 bases). The germline V gene has CDR1 SGHVS and CDR2 FNYEAQ. The CDR3 sequence is 13 residues long. Trimming stripped 0 bases from V and 9 bases from J, with 8 bases between. CDR3 sequence (DNA): TGTGCCAGCAGCTTAGCCAGGGGTAGGGAGCTGTTTTTT. Translation gives CASSLARGRELFF.

The rearrangement joins TRBV11-2 to TRBJ2-1; 11 bases match TRBD1. Germline assignment: CDR1 SGHAT and CDR2 FQNNGV. V lost 5 bases, J lost 6 bases, and 9 bases stayed unmatched. CDR3 size: 16 residues. The CDR3 is CASSPNLGTGGNEQFF. Written as DNA, the CDR3 is TGTGCCAGCAGCCCTAACCTCGGGACAGGGGGCAATGAGCAGTTCTTC.

V is TRBV9 and J is TRBJ1-1, with D perhaps matching TRBD1 (5 bases). There are 15 residues in the CDR3. Germline-derived CDR1 and CDR2 are SGDLS and YYNGEE. Deletions cut 5 bases from V and 1 base from J, with 15 bases between. CDR3 region: CASSAPFRENTEAFF. The CDR3 DNA reads as TGTGCCAGCAGTGCCCCCTTCAGGGAGAACACTGAAGCTTTCTTT.